The rows below give T cell receptor beta chains drawn from one sample of a study of blood T cell repertoires in COVID-19. Profiled with immunoSEQ multiplex PCR; TCRdb holds only in-frame clones, not every one. This sample yields a few hundred thousand clones, of which 80% to 90% are seen a single time; 1.3% belongs to the top ten. Source material: PBMCs or T cells enriched from blood (not recorded which). These receptors originate from a man aged 30 to 45 who had recovered from COVID-19. Both conserved end residues are part of each CDR3. D genes are given only for firm matches. Not every row has a clone size; where given, it reads once, few, many or a size class.

CDR3 protein: CASSVSSSGNTIYF
CDR3 DNA: TGTGCCAGCAGCGTCTCGTCCTCTGGAAACACCATATATTTT
J gene: TRBJ1-3
D gene: .
V gene: TRBV9
clone size: once

CDR3 protein: CASSVGTSGNTIYF
CDR3 DNA: TGTGCCAGCAGCGTCGGGACTTCTGGAAACACCATATATTTT
J gene: TRBJ1-3
D gene: .
V gene: TRBV9
clone size: .

CDR3 protein: CASRPGQGANTEAFF
CDR3 DNA: TGCGCCAGCAGGCCCGGACAGGGGGCGAACACTGAAGCTTTCTTT
J gene: TRBJ1-1
D gene: TRBD1
V gene: TRBV5-1
clone size: once

CDR3 protein: CASRLQGPGYTF
CDR3 DNA: TGTGCCAGCAGACTACAGGGCCCTGGCTACACCTTC
J gene: TRBJ1-2
D gene: .
V gene: TRBV12-3/TRBV12-4
clone size: .

CDR3 protein: CASNDRGSPGNTIYF
CDR3 DNA: TGTGCCAGCAACGACCGGGGATCTCCTGGAAACACCATATATTTT
J gene: TRBJ1-3
D gene: .
V gene: TRBV6-6
clone size: .

CDR3 protein: CATSMTGAYYGYTF
CDR3 DNA: TGTGCCACCAGCATGACAGGGGCCTACTATGGCTACACCTTC
J gene: TRBJ1-2
D gene: TRBD1
V gene: TRBV15
clone size: .

CDR3 protein: CASSPGRTTNTGELFF
CDR3 DNA: TGTGCCAGCAGTCCCGGGAGGACTACGAACACCGGGGAGCTGTTTTTT
J gene: TRBJ2-2
D gene: TRBD2
V gene: TRBV3-1/TRBV3-2
clone size: .

CDR3 protein: CASSLVRGLDYGYTF
CDR3 DNA: TGTGCCAGCAGCTTAGTTCGAGGCTTGGACTATGGCTACACCTTC
J gene: TRBJ1-2
D gene: .
V gene: TRBV7-9
clone size: .

CDR3 protein: CASSRDRPNSPLHF
CDR3 DNA: TGTGCCAGCAGCCGGGACAGGCCCAATTCACCCCTCCACTTT
J gene: TRBJ1-6
D gene: TRBD1
V gene: TRBV5-6
clone size: .

CDR3 protein: CASTPGQSSYEQYF
CDR3 DNA: TGTGCCAGTACTCCGGGACAGAGCTCCTACGAGCAGTACTTC
J gene: TRBJ2-7
D gene: TRBD1
V gene: TRBV19
clone size: .

CDR3 protein: CASSEWAGYGYTF
CDR3 DNA: TGTGCCAGCAGTGAATGGGCAGGCTATGGCTACACCTTC
J gene: TRBJ1-2
D gene: .
V gene: TRBV25-1
clone size: .

CDR3 protein: CASRLDTGGQPQHF
CDR3 DNA: TGTGCCAGTAGGTTGGACACGGGGGGTCAGCCCCAGCATTTT
J gene: TRBJ1-5
D gene: .
V gene: TRBV19
clone size: .

CDR3 protein: CASSTGPQAMNTEAFF
CDR3 DNA: TGTGCCAGCAGCACGGGCCCACAGGCCATGAACACTGAAGCTTTCTTT
J gene: TRBJ1-1
D gene: .
V gene: TRBV3-1/TRBV3-2
clone size: .

CDR3 protein: CASSPRGPTSVDEQFF
CDR3 DNA: TGCGCCAGCAGCCCCCGAGGGCCGACGTCGGTAGATGAGCAGTTCTTC
J gene: TRBJ2-1
D gene: .
V gene: TRBV5-1
clone size: .

CDR3 protein: CSVTGWDYGYTF
CDR3 DNA: TGCAGCGTGACAGGATGGGACTATGGCTACACCTTC
J gene: TRBJ1-2
D gene: .
V gene: TRBV29-1
clone size: .

CDR3 protein: CASRDRRYEKLFF
CDR3 DNA: TGTGCCAGCAGGGACAGAAGATATGAAAAACTGTTTTTT
J gene: TRBJ1-4
D gene: .
V gene: TRBV25-1
clone size: .

CDR3 protein: CASGDRGYSGEYNSPLHF
CDR3 DNA: TGTGCCAGCGGCGACAGGGGGTATAGTGGAGAATATAATTCACCCCTCCACTTT
J gene: TRBJ1-6
D gene: TRBD1
V gene: TRBV5-4
clone size: .

CDR3 protein: CATTAGQGSSPLHF
CDR3 DNA: TGTGCCACCACCGCGGGACAGGGGAGTTCACCCCTCCACTTT
J gene: TRBJ1-6
D gene: TRBD1
V gene: TRBV24-1
clone size: few

CDR3 protein: CASSRMTGGVTDTQYF
CDR3 DNA: TGTGCCAGCAGCCGCATGACAGGGGGAGTCACAGATACGCAGTATTTT
J gene: TRBJ2-3
D gene: TRBD1
V gene: TRBV14
clone size: .

CDR3 protein: CASSLDRGRYNEQFF
CDR3 DNA: TGTGCCAGCAGCTTAGATCGGGGGAGATACAATGAGCAGTTCTTC
J gene: TRBJ2-1
D gene: .
V gene: TRBV7-8
clone size: .

CDR3 protein: CSVTVGMTGAYGYTF
CDR3 DNA: TGCAGCGTGACGGTGGGGATGACAGGGGCCTATGGCTACACCTTC
J gene: TRBJ1-2
D gene: TRBD1
V gene: TRBV29-1
clone size: .

CDR3 protein: CAWSQFMNTEAFF
CDR3 DNA: TGTGCCTGGTCACAATTCATGAACACTGAAGCTTTCTTT
J gene: TRBJ1-1
D gene: .
V gene: TRBV30
clone size: .

CDR3 protein: CASSEAGRYGYTF
CDR3 DNA: TGTGCCAGCAGTGAAGCCGGGAGATATGGCTACACCTTC
J gene: TRBJ1-2
D gene: .
V gene: TRBV25-1
clone size: .

CDR3 protein: CASSHQRRGKAQHF
CDR3 DNA: TGTGCCAGCAGCCATCAAAGACGGGGTAAGGCCCAGCATTTT
J gene: TRBJ1-5
D gene: .
V gene: TRBV3-1/TRBV3-2
clone size: .

CDR3 protein: CASNPSSYNEQFF
CDR3 DNA: TGTGCCAGCAACCCCAGCTCCTACAATGAGCAGTTCTTC
J gene: TRBJ2-1
D gene: .
V gene: TRBV7-9
clone size: .

CDR3 protein: CASSQELSGRSGNTIYF
CDR3 DNA: TGTGCCAGCAGCCAAGAACTGTCAGGTCGGTCTGGAAACACCATATATTTT
J gene: TRBJ1-3
D gene: .
V gene: TRBV14
clone size: .

CDR3 protein: CSGLQRTNTEAFF
CDR3 DNA: TGCAGCGGCTTACAGCGGACGAACACTGAAGCTTTCTTT
J gene: TRBJ1-1
D gene: .
V gene: TRBV29-1
clone size: .

CDR3 protein: CASSQTSNTGELFF
CDR3 DNA: TGTGCCAGCAGTCAGACATCTAACACCGGGGAGCTGTTTTTT
J gene: TRBJ2-2
D gene: .
V gene: TRBV7-3
clone size: few

CDR3 protein: CASSLSRDQPQHF
CDR3 DNA: TGTGCCAGCAGCTTATCACGGGATCAGCCCCAGCATTTT
J gene: TRBJ1-5
D gene: .
V gene: TRBV7-2
clone size: once

CDR3 protein: CASSYSGGQSYEQYF
CDR3 DNA: TGTGCCAGCAGTTACTCGGGGGGGCAATCCTACGAGCAGTACTTC
J gene: TRBJ2-7
D gene: .
V gene: TRBV6-5
clone size: .

CDR3 protein: CASSQDRQADQPQHF
CDR3 DNA: TGCGCCAGCAGCCAAGACCGACAGGCTGATCAGCCCCAGCATTTT
J gene: TRBJ1-5
D gene: .
V gene: TRBV4-1
clone size: .

CDR3 protein: CASSLGSGTDTQYF
CDR3 DNA: TGTGCCAGCAGCTTAGGGTCAGGGACAGATACGCAGTATTTT
J gene: TRBJ2-3
D gene: .
V gene: TRBV7-9
clone size: .

CDR3 protein: CASTLRSSGANVLTF
CDR3 DNA: TGTGCCAGCACCCTGAGGAGCTCTGGGGCCAACGTCCTGACTTTC
J gene: TRBJ2-6
D gene: .
V gene: TRBV27
clone size: .

CDR3 protein: CASSASRENPGNTIYF
CDR3 DNA: TGTGCCAGCAGCGCCTCCAGGGAAAACCCTGGAAACACCATATATTTT
J gene: TRBJ1-3
D gene: .
V gene: TRBV9
clone size: .

CDR3 protein: CASSPQAGGVHIQYF
CDR3 DNA: TGTGCCAGCAGCCCTCAAGCGGGGGGAGTCCACATTCAGTACTTC
J gene: TRBJ2-4
D gene: TRBD2
V gene: TRBV3-1/TRBV3-2
clone size: .

CDR3 protein: CASSVASSHTEAFF
CDR3 DNA: TGTGCCAGCAGTGTCGCGAGTTCTCACACTGAAGCTTTCTTT
J gene: TRBJ1-1
D gene: .
V gene: TRBV2
clone size: few

CDR3 protein: CAERDSDVYEQYF
CDR3 DNA: TGTGCCGAGCGGGACTCGGACGTATACGAGCAGTACTTC
J gene: TRBJ2-7
D gene: TRBD2
V gene: TRBV6-5
clone size: .

CDR3 protein: CASSADRDGQPQHF
CDR3 DNA: TGTGCCAGTAGTGCAGACAGGGACGGGCAGCCCCAGCATTTT
J gene: TRBJ1-5
D gene: TRBD1
V gene: TRBV19
clone size: .

CDR3 protein: CASSQRSTGVNYGYTF
CDR3 DNA: TGTGCCAGCAGCCAAAGGTCGACAGGGGTAAACTATGGCTACACCTTC
J gene: TRBJ1-2
D gene: TRBD1
V gene: TRBV14
clone size: .

CDR3 protein: CASSLGPGGNTIYF
CDR3 DNA: TGTGCCAGCAGCTTAGGCCCCGGGGGAAACACCATATATTTT
J gene: TRBJ1-3
D gene: .
V gene: TRBV11-2
clone size: .

CDR3 protein: CAWRAGWVGETQYF
CDR3 DNA: TGTGCCTGGAGAGCAGGGTGGGTTGGGGAGACCCAGTACTTC
J gene: TRBJ2-5
D gene: .
V gene: TRBV30
clone size: .

CDR3 protein: CASSSPGTAYNEQFF
CDR3 DNA: TGTGCCAGCAGTTCCCCCGGGACAGCTTACAATGAGCAGTTCTTC
J gene: TRBJ2-1
D gene: TRBD1
V gene: TRBV28
clone size: .

CDR3 protein: CASSPKPGQNFYEQYF
CDR3 DNA: TGTGCCAGCAGCCCAAAACCGGGACAGAATTTCTACGAGCAGTACTTC
J gene: TRBJ2-7
D gene: TRBD1
V gene: TRBV7-9
clone size: .

CDR3 protein: CASSLKGEGYEQYF
CDR3 DNA: TGTGCCAGCAGCTTAAAGGGCGAGGGCTACGAGCAGTACTTC
J gene: TRBJ2-7
D gene: .
V gene: TRBV7-9
clone size: .

CDR3 protein: CASSELESGLLFNGYTF
CDR3 DNA: TGTGCCAGCAGTGAATTAGAATCAGGCCTCCTTTTTAATGGCTACACCTTC
J gene: TRBJ1-2
D gene: .
V gene: TRBV6-1
clone size: .

CDR3 protein: CASGLKQGLGQPQHF
CDR3 DNA: TGTGCTAGTGGTTTGAAACAGGGGTTGGGTCAGCCCCAGCATTTT
J gene: TRBJ1-5
D gene: TRBD1
V gene: TRBV12-5
clone size: .